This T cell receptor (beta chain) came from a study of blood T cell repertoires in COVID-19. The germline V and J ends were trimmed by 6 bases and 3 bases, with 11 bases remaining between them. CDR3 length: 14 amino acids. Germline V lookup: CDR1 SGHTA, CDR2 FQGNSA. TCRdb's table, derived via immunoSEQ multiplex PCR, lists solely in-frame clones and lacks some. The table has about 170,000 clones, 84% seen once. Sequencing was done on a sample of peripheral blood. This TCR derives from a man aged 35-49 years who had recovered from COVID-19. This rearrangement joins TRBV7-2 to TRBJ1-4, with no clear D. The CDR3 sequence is CASRISSANEKLFF. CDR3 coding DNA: TGTGCCAGCAGAATAAGTTCGGCTAATGAAAAACTGTTTTTT. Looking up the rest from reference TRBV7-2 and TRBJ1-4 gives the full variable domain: GAGVSQSPSNKVTEKGKDVELRCDPISGHTALYWYRQSLGQGLEFLIYFQGNSAPDKSGLPSDRFSAERTGGSVSTLTIQRTQQEDSAVYLCASRISSANEKLFFGSGTQLSVL.